This passage covers 28 T cell receptor beta chains from one sample sequenced in a study of immune evolution from preneoplasia to lung adenocarcinoma. Measured with immunoSEQ multiplex PCR; TCRdb has only the in-frame clones, and not every one. This table has roughly 4,200 clones, around 84% appearing once. The sample was FFPE minimally invasive lung adenocarcinoma tissue. The origin of the receptors is a person aged 70 to 80 with lung adenocarcinoma.

J is TRBJ1-2 and V is TRBV13, with a tentative D call TRBD1 (6 bases). Germline CDR1 reads PRHDT; CDR2 reads FYEKMQ (reference sequence). This CDR3 is 17 amino acids long. V gave up 4 bases and J gave up 2 bases, with 20 bases separating them. The CDR3 sequence is CASSYGFLGQSNYGYTF. The CDR3 bases are TGTGCCAGCAGCTACGGGTTCCTCGGACAGAGCAACTATGGCTACACCTTC. The full variable domain, its missing parts supplied by reference TRBV13 and TRBJ1-2, is AAGVIQSPRHLIKEKRETATLKCYPIPRHDTVYWYQQGPGQDPQFLISFYEKMQSDKGSIPDRFSAQQFSDYHSELNMSSLELGDSALYFCASSYGFLGQSNYGYTFGSGTRLTVV.

This sequence joins TRBV19 and TRBJ2-5, with a tentative D call TRBD2 (6 bases). CDR1 is LNHDA, CDR2 SQIVND, per germline (reference sequence). With 7 bases removed from V and 5 bases from J, the gap between germline ends came to 20 bases. This CDR3 comprises 15 residues. CDR3 loop: CASNSKTISGETQYF. CDR3 DNA: TGTGCCAGTAATTCGAAGACGATCAGCGGGGAGACCCAGTACTTC. The full variable domain, rest sourced from reference TRBV19 and TRBJ2-5, is DGGITQSPKYLFRKEGQNVTLSCEQNLNHDAMYWYRQDPGQGLRLIYYSQIVNDFQKGDIAEGYSVSREKKESFPLTVTSAQKNPTAFYLCASNSKTISGETQYFGPGTRLLVL.

This clone was seen only once. The chain joins TRBV11-1 to TRBJ1-2, with TRBD1 matching 7 bases. V trimming: 3 bases; J trimming: 4 bases; junction bases outside the gene matches: 5. This CDR3 is built from 14 residues. The germline CDR1 and CDR2 sequences are SGHAT and FQDESV (reference sequence). CDR3 protein: CASSFGTVSYGYTF. Written as DNA, the CDR3 is TGTGCCAGCAGCTTCGGGACAGTATCCTATGGCTACACCTTC. The entire variable domain, with the rest obtained from reference TRBV11-1 and TRBJ1-2, is as follows: EAEVAQSPRYKITEKSQAVAFWCDPISGHATLYWYRQILGQGPELLVQFQDESVVDDSQLPKDRFSAERLKGVDSTLKIQPAELGDSAMYLCASSFGTVSYGYTFGSGTRLTVV.

The sample holds one count of this clone. The chain employs TRBV19 and TRBJ1-6, with D tentatively TRBD1 (5 bases). Trimming took 1 base from V and 5 from J, leaving 15 bases between them. Germline CDR1 is LNHDA and CDR2 is SQIVND (reference sequence). The CDR3 runs to 17 residues. CDR3 region: CASSIGDSRIHNSPLHF. The CDR3 nucleotides are TGTGCCAGTAGTATAGGAGACAGTCGGATACATAATTCACCCCTCCACTTT.

The chain joins TRBV18 to TRBJ1-5, with no clear D. Trimming pared 2 bases from V and 1 base from J, leaving 9 bases between. The CDR3 consists of 15 residues. Looked up from germline, CDR1 is KGHSH and CDR2 is LQKENI. CDR3 amino acids: CASSPKGLSNQPQHF. The CDR3 DNA follows: TGTGCCAGCTCACCAAAAGGGTTGAGCAATCAGCCCCAGCATTTT.

This clone was detected once. J is TRBJ1-2 and V is TRBV5-5; D remains unclear. Germline V gene lookup returns CDR1 SGHKS and CDR2 YYEKEE (reference sequence). The CDR3 covers 14 residues. Trimming removed 0 bases from V and 1 base from J, with 7 bases in between. The CDR3 loop reads CASSLADVNYGYTF. For the CDR3, the DNA is TGTGCCAGCAGCTTGGCAGACGTTAACTATGGCTACACCTTC.

The rearrangement joins TRBV30 to TRBJ1-5, with 10 bases aligning to TRBD1. Losses at the gene ends were 3 bases for V and 0 bases for J; bases not matched to a gene: 11. CDR1 and CDR2 from the germline V gene are GTSNPN and SVGIG (reference sequence). The CDR3 runs to 18 residues. CDR3 amino acids: CAWSHSGTGADSNQPQHF. In DNA, the CDR3 is TGTGCCTGGAGCCATTCCGGGACAGGGGCCGATAGCAATCAGCCCCAGCATTTT.

This clone is a singleton in its sample. V gene TRBV14 combines with J gene TRBJ2-5; possible D gene TRBD2, 6 bases. V lost 3 bases and J 6 bases, leaving 14 bases between the germline ends. There are 14 residues in the CDR3. Per germline, CDR1 SGHDN and CDR2 FVKESK. Here the CDR3 DNA reads TGTGCCAGCAGCCAGATTGACGGCGGGAAGACCCAGTACTTC. Its translation is CASSQIDGGKTQYF.

V and J are TRBV7-3 and TRBJ1-1, with D perhaps matching TRBD1 (5 bases). The V end lost 6 bases, the J end lost 6 bases, and 14 bases lay between the germline ends. This CDR3 is built from 13 residues. Germline assignment: CDR1 SGHTA and CDR2 FQGTGA. The CDR3 region is CASREQLGAEAFF. For the CDR3, the DNA is TGTGCCAGCAGGGAACAGTTAGGGGCTGAAGCTTTCTTT.

This chain links TRBV9 with TRBJ1-2; D gene uncertain. CDR1 is SGDLS, CDR2 YYNGEE, per germline. The V gene lost 0 bases and the J gene lost 2 bases, with 2 bases spanning the gap. This CDR3 has 12 amino acids. CDR3 residues: CASSVGNYGYTF. The CDR3 nucleotides read TGTGCCAGCAGCGTAGGAAACTATGGCTACACCTTC.

The CDR3: CASLAGDEQFF. DNA of the CDR3: TGTGCCAGCCTGGCCGGGGATGAGCAGTTCTTC. The chain carries TRBV18 and TRBJ2-1; maybe TRBD2 (5 bases). The V gene lost 8 bases and the J gene lost 8 bases, with 10 bases spanning the gap. The germline CDR1 and CDR2 sequences are KGHSH and LQKENI. This CDR3 has 11 residues. Full variable domain (rest looked up from reference TRBV18 and TRBJ2-1): NAGVMQNPRHLVRRRGQEARLRCSPMKGHSHVYWYRQLPEEGLKFMVYLQKENIIDESGMPKERFSAEFPKEGPSILRIQQVVRGDSAAYFCASLAGDEQFFGPGTRLTVL.

The rearrangement uses TRBV13 and TRBJ2-3; perhaps D is TRBD1 or TRBD2 (7 bases each). Per the germline V gene, CDR1 is PRHDT and CDR2 is FYEKMQ (reference sequence). This CDR3 has 17 residues. Trimming took off 3 bases at V and 0 bases at J, with 16 bases between the two ends. The CDR3 DNA reads as TGTGCCAGCAGCTTTTACAGGGGAGGGGGTAGCACAGATACGCAGTATTTT. This translates into CASSFYRGGGSTDTQYF.

This clone appeared a few times. V is TRBV7-8 and J is TRBJ2-2; no clear D. V was trimmed by 1 base and J by 6 bases, leaving 9 bases between them. The V gene's germline CDR1 is SGHVS and CDR2 FQNEAQ. CDR3 length: 14 amino acids. CDR3 loop: CASSLVSAAGELFF. The CDR3 nucleotides read TGTGCCAGCAGCTTAGTTTCGGCGGCCGGGGAGCTGTTTTTT. Supplemented by reference TRBV7-8 and TRBJ2-2, the full variable domain reads GAGVSQSPRYKVAKRGQDVALRCDPISGHVSLFWYQQALGQGPEFLTYFQNEAQLDKSGLPSDRFFAERPEGSVSTLKIQRTQQEDSAVYLCASSLVSAAGELFFGEGSRLTVL.

This chain connects TRBV7-2 to TRBJ2-1; D is undetermined. CDR1 is SGHTA, CDR2 FQGNSA, per germline. V gave up 1 base and J gave up 0 bases, with 7 bases separating them. The CDR3 runs 15 residues. Written as DNA, the CDR3 is TGTGCCAGCAGCTTAGTCCGGAGCTCCTACAATGAGCAGTTCTTC. This sequence encodes CASSLVRSSYNEQFF.

The rearrangement joins TRBV10-3 to TRBJ1-2; D possibly corresponds to TRBD1 (5 bases). Trimming took 5 bases from V and 5 from J, leaving 9 bases between them. Germline values: CDR1 ENHRY, CDR2 SYGVKD. This CDR3 has 12 residues. The CDR3 region has the DNA TGTGCCATCAGTATCCAGGGTTATGGCTACACCTTC. Residues: CAISIQGYGYTF.

The chain couples TRBV2 to TRBJ2-2; 8 bases fit TRBD2. This CDR3 region has 15 residues. The V gene's germline CDR1 is SNHLY and CDR2 FYNNEI. J was trimmed by 6 bases and V by 4 bases; bases with no gene match: 7. CDR3 sequence (DNA): TGTGCCAGCAGTGTTACGGGGGGGCTGGCCGGGGAGCTGTTTTTT. Amino acid sequence: CASSVTGGLAGELFF.

V and J are TRBV7-2 and TRBJ1-6; no firm D call. The CDR3 spans 14 residues. Per germline, CDR1 SGHTA and CDR2 FQGNSA. V lost 6 bases and J lost 10, with 16 bases in between. CDR3 nucleotides: TGTGCCAGCAGTCCAGACGAAATAGCATCACCCCTCCACTTT. It translates to CASSPDEIASPLHF.

In its sample, this clone was seen a few times. The V gene is TRBV6-1, the J gene TRBJ2-3; a weak D match, TRBD1 (6 bases). Germline V gene sequence: CDR1 MNHNS, CDR2 SASEGT. There are 15 residues in the CDR3. Trimming pared 1 base from V and 6 bases from J, leaving 14 bases between. CDR3: CASSEETGSWDTQYF. CDR3 coding DNA: TGTGCCAGCAGTGAAGAAACAGGGTCGTGGGATACGCAGTATTTT.

This clone occurred a few times. V gene TRBV5-4 combines with J gene TRBJ2-7; 7 nucleotides agree with TRBD1. The germline V gene has CDR1 SGHNT and CDR2 YYREEE (reference sequence). The CDR3 runs 14 residues. Trimming removed 0 bases from V and 3 bases from J; junction bases left unmatched: 3. As DNA, the CDR3 is TGTGCCAGCAGCTTGGGGTCAGGGGGCTACGAGCAGTACTTC. Its translation: CASSLGSGGYEQYF.

This chain connects TRBV2 to TRBJ2-5; D is possibly TRBD1 (5 bases). Per the germline V gene, CDR1 is SNHLY and CDR2 is FYNNEI. V gave up 4 bases and J gave up 5 bases, with 14 bases separating them. The CDR3 has 14 amino acids. CDR3 DNA: TGTGCCAGCAGTGGGGGAAGGGGCGCGGAGACCCAGTACTTC. This translates into CASSGGRGAETQYF. The entire variable domain, with the rest obtained from reference TRBV2 and TRBJ2-5, is as follows: EPEVTQTPSHQVTQMGQEVILRCVPISNHLYFYWYRQILGQKVEFLVSFYNNEISEKSEIFDDQFSVERPDGSNFTLKIRSTKLEDSAMYFCASSGGRGAETQYFGPGTRLLVL.

This chain links TRBV10-2 with TRBJ1-2; 7 bases line up with TRBD1. This CDR3 has 14 amino acids. Germline assignment: CDR1 WSHSY and CDR2 SAAADI. V lost 7 bases, J lost 6 bases, and 11 bases stayed unmatched. In nucleotides, the CDR3 is TGCGCCAGCACCCCCAGTCCGACAGGGAATGGCTACACCTTC. Translating gives CASTPSPTGNGYTF.

The chain couples TRBV28 to TRBJ2-3, with 11 bases aligning to TRBD2. With V trimmed by 6 bases and J by 1 base, 6 bases remained unmatched. This CDR3 spans 16 amino acids. Looked up from germline, CDR1 is MDHEN and CDR2 is SYDVKM. The CDR3 DNA is TGTGCCAGCAGATTAGCGGGAGGGCCGGGCACAGATACGCAGTATTTT. Protein sequence: CASRLAGGPGTDTQYF.

This chain uses TRBV10-3 with TRBJ2-6; D call uncertain. V lost 7 bases, J lost 3 bases, and 13 bases lay in between. This CDR3 has 15 residues. Per germline, CDR1 ENHRY and CDR2 SYGVKD. This chain's CDR3 is CAINNGPVGANVLTF. The CDR3 nucleotides are TGTGCCATCAATAATGGTCCGGTTGGGGCCAACGTCCTGACTTTC.

This clone was seen more than once but under ten times. The chain links TRBV10-3 to TRBJ1-1; D is perhaps TRBD1 (6 bases). The CDR3 length is 14 residues. The V gene's germline CDR1 is ENHRY and CDR2 SYGVKD. The V gene lost 0 bases and the J gene lost 8 bases, with 13 bases spanning the gap. The CDR3 DNA reads as TGTGCCATCAGTGAGTCGACTGGGGGCGAGGAAGCTTTCTTT. Translation gives CAISESTGGEEAFF.

V gene TRBV19 combines with J gene TRBJ1-5, with 7 positions matching TRBD1. This CDR3 is 16 amino acids long. The V gene's germline CDR1 is LNHDA and CDR2 SQIVND (reference sequence). V lost 7 bases and J lost 3; bases outside the gene matches: 12. The CDR3 nucleotides are TGTGCCAGTACAACTGTTTCGAGGGGGCACAATCAGCCCCAGCATTTT. Its translation is CASTTVSRGHNQPQHF.

The V gene is TRBV30, the J gene TRBJ1-1; D unclear. From germline, CDR1 is GTSNPN and CDR2 SVGIG (reference sequence). V was trimmed by 2 bases and J by 0 bases, leaving 7 bases between them. The CDR3 is 13 amino acids. The CDR3: CAWSYDMNTEAFF. The CDR3 DNA follows: TGTGCCTGGAGTTACGACATGAACACTGAAGCTTTCTTT.

The J gene is TRBJ2-5, the V gene TRBV6-5, with D perhaps assigned TRBD1 or TRBD2 (6 bases each). CDR3 length equals 15 residues. Germline V lookup: CDR1 MNHEY, CDR2 SVGAGI. Trimming stripped 6 bases from V and 2 bases from J, with 16 bases between. CDR3 loop: CASSRTGGVQETQYF. The CDR3, as DNA: TGTGCCAGCAGCCGAACCGGGGGCGTACAAGAGACCCAGTACTTC.

This chain joins TRBV10-2 and TRBJ1-6; the D is unclear. The germline V and J ends were trimmed by 4 bases and 0 bases, with 13 bases remaining between them. This CDR3 contains 17 residues. The germline CDR1 and CDR2 sequences are WSHSY and SAAADI. The CDR3 bases are TGCGCCAGCAGTGGGGGTTTAGGAGGCTCCTATAATTCACCCCTCCACTTT. This translates into CASSGGLGGSYNSPLHF.